This note documents a single T cell receptor beta chain sequence. The antigen remains unidentified. This sample stems from a study of T cell responses to AZD1222 COVID-19 vaccine. Findings of the study overall: As reported, nearly half of all spike-specific TCRs target variant regions that are unmutated. Repertoire sampling occurred only after the peak T cell response. After two AZD1222 doses, spike-specific TCR breadth and depth rose versus day 0.

The CDR3 consists of 13 residues. Between the trimmed V and J ends, which lost 3 bases and 2 bases, there was a span of 5 bases. Data came from immunoSEQ multiplex PCR; TCRdb stores just in-frame clones and leaves some out. The table lists 200,000 to 250,000 clones, about 93% of them singletons. The TCR was taken from an adult in good health. The rearrangement uses TRBV12-3 or TRBV12-4 and TRBJ1-5; D remains ambiguous. The source was peripheral blood, collected on day 0 of MenACWY control vaccination. Written as DNA, the CDR3 is TGTGCCAGCAGTTTTCGGGGCAATCAGCCCCAGCATTTT. It specifies CASSFRGNQPQHF.